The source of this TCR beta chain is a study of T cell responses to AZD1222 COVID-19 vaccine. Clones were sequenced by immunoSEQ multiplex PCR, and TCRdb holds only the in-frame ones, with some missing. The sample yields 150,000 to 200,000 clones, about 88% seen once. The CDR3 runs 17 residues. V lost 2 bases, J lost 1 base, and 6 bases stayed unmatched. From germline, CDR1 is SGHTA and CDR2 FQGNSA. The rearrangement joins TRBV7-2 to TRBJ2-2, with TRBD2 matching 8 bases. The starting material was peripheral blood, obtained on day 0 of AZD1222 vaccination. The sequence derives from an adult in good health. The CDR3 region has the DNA TGTGCCAGCAGCTTAAGGTCTAGCGGGCTGAACACCGGGGAGCTGTTTTTT. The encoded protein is CASSLRSSGLNTGELFF. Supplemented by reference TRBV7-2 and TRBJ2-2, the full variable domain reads GAGVSQSPSNKVTEKGKDVELRCDPISGHTALYWYRQSLGQGLEFLIYFQGNSAPDKSGLPSDRFSAERTGGSVSTLTIQRTQQEDSAVYLCASSLRSSGLNTGELFFGEGSRLTVL.